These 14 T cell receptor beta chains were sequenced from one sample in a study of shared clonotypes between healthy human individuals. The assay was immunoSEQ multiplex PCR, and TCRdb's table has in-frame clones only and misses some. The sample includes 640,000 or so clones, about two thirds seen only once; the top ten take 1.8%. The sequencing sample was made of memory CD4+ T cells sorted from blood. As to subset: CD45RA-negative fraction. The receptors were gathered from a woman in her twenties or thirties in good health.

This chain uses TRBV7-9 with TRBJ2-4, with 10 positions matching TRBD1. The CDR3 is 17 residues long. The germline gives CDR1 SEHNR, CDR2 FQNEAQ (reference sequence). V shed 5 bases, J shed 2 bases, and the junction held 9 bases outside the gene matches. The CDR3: CASSGRQGAWTKNIQYF. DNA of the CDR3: TGTGCCAGCAGCGGTCGACAGGGGGCGTGGACCAAAAACATTCAGTACTTC.

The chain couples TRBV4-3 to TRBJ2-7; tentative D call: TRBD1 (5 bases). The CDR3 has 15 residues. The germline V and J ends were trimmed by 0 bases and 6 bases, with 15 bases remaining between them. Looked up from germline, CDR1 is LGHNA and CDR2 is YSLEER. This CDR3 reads CASSQDIQGWREQYF. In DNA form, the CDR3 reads TGCGCCAGCAGCCAAGATATCCAGGGTTGGCGCGAGCAGTACTTC.

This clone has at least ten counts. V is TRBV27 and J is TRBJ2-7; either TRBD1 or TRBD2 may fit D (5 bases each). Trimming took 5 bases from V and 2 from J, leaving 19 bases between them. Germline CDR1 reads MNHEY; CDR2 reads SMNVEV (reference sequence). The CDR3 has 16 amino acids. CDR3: CASSGWDGSYPYEQYF. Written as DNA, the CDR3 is TGTGCCAGCAGTGGGTGGGACGGCTCCTACCCCTACGAGCAGTACTTC.

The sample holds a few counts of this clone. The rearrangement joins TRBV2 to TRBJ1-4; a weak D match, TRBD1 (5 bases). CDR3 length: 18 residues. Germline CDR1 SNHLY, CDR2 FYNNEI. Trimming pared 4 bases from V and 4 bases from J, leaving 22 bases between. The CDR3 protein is CASSARRAGSSVNEKLFF. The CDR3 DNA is TGTGCCAGCAGTGCCCGAAGAGCAGGGTCTAGTGTTAATGAAAAACTGTTTTTT.

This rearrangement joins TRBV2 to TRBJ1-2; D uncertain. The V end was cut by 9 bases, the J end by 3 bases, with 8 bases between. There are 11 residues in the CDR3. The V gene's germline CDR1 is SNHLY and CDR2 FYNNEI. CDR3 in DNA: TGTGCCAGTGCCCCTTACTATGGCTACACCTTC. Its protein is CASAPYYGYTF.

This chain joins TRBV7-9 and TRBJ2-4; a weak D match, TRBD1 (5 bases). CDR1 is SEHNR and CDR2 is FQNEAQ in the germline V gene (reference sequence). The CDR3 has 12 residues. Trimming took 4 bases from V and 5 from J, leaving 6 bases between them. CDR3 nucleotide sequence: TGTGCCAGCAGCTCGACAGAAAACATTCAGTACTTC. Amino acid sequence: CASSSTENIQYF.

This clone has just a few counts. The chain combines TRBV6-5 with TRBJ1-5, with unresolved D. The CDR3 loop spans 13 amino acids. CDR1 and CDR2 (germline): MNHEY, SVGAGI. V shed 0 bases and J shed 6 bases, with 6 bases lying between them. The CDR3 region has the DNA TGTGCCAGCAGTTACTCGTTTGGTCAGCCCCAGCATTTT. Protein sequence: CASSYSFGQPQHF.

The CDR3 DNA reads as TGCGCCAGCAGCCAACAGGGGATCAATGAGCAGTTCTTC. It encodes CASSQQGINEQFF. The gene calls are TRBV5-1 and TRBJ2-1, with 7 nucleotides matching TRBD1. Looked up from germline, CDR1 is SGHRS and CDR2 is YFSETQ. V lost 4 bases and J lost 6; bases outside the gene matches: 4. CDR3 size: 13 residues.

CDR3 nucleotide sequence: TGCGCCAGCAGCCTGAGGGACGGCGACTCTTTCTTT. Its translation is CASSLRDGDSFF. This chain links TRBV5-1 with TRBJ1-1, with D perhaps matching TRBD1 (5 bases). V was clipped by 4 bases and J by 12 bases, with 16 bases between them. This CDR3 comprises 12 residues. Germline loops: CDR1 SGHRS, CDR2 YFSETQ.

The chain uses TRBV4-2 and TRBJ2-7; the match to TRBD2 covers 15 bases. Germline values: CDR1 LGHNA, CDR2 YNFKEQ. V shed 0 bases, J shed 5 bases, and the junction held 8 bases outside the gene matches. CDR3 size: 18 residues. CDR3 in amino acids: CASSQEPGTSGRSNEQYF. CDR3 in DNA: TGTGCCAGCAGCCAAGAGCCCGGGACTAGCGGGAGGTCGAACGAGCAGTACTTC.

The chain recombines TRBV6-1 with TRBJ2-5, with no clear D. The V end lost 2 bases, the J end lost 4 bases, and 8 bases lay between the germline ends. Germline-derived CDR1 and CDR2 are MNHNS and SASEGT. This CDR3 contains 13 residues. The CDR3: CASSESMGETQYF. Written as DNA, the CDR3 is TGTGCCAGCAGTGAATCGATGGGAGAGACCCAGTACTTC.

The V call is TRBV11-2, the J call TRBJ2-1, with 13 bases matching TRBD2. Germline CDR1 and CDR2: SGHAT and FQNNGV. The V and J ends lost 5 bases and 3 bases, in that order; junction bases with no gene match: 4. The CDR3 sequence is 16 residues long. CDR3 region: CASSKLAGGHYNEQFF. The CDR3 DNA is TGTGCCAGCAGCAAACTAGCGGGAGGGCACTACAATGAGCAGTTCTTC.

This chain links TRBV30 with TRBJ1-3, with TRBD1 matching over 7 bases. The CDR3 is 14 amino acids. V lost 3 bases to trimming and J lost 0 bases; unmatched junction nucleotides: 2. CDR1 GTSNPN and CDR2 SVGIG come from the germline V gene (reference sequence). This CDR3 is CAWRGTASGNTIYF. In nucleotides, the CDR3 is TGTGCCTGGAGGGGGACAGCCTCTGGAAACACCATATATTTT.

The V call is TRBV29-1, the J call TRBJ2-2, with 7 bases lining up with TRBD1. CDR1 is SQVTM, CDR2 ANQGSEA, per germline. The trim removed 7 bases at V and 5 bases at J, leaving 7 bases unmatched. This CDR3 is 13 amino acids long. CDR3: CSARDSQTGELFF. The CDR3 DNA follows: TGCAGCGCCCGGGACAGCCAAACCGGGGAGCTGTTTTTT.